This record concerns one TCR beta chain sequence. Its antigen is unidentified. The germline gene is not matched at one end of the junction; a read error may be the cause. The data originate from a study of T cell responses to AZD1222 COVID-19 vaccine. Overall study findings and caveats: Repertoire collection took place solely once the T cell response had peaked.

Produced via immunoSEQ multiplex PCR; TCRdb's table is partial and in-frame only. There are 150,000 or so clones in the sample; around 90% occur only once, and 0.9% to 1.2% lies in the top ten. The receptor comes from an adult who received the AZD1222 COVID-19 vaccine. The material sequenced was peripheral blood, taken 28 days after the second AZD1222 dose.

The CDR3 nucleotides read TGCGCCAGCAGCTTGATAGTTAGCGGGCGGTGGCTCTTC. It specifies CASSLIVSGRWLF. V gene TRBV5-1 combines with J gene TRBJ2-1; 7 bases match TRBD2. CDR3 length: 13 amino acids. CDR1 and CDR2 (germline): SGHRS, YFSETQ.